This TCR beta chain was captured in a study of CDR3 diversity in severe acne. TCRdb redid the calling of the PCR reads with MiXCR, one entry per CDR3 protein. Here the sample spans approximately 97,000 distinct CDR3 sequences, roughly 51% being singletons. Trimming removed 5 bases at V and 10 bases at J, with 17 bases between. The CDR3 has 13 residues. Germline CDR1 and CDR2: SGHTA and FQGNSA. The specimen was blood. The chain has TRBV7-2 and TRBJ1-2; D is perhaps TRBD1 (5 bases). This sequence was found in a male donor with acne. CDR3 in amino acids: CASSGTGTTDYTF. Written as DNA, the CDR3 is TGTGCCAGCAGCGGAACCGGGACTACGGACTACACCTTC. The full variable domain, in which reference TRBV7-2 and TRBJ1-2 provide the parts outside the CDR3, is GAGVSQSPSNKVTEKGKDVELRCDPISGHTALYWYRQSLGQGLEFLIYFQGNSAPDKSGLPSDRFSAERTGGSVSTLTIQRTQQEDSAVYLCASSGTGTTDYTFGSGTRLTVV.